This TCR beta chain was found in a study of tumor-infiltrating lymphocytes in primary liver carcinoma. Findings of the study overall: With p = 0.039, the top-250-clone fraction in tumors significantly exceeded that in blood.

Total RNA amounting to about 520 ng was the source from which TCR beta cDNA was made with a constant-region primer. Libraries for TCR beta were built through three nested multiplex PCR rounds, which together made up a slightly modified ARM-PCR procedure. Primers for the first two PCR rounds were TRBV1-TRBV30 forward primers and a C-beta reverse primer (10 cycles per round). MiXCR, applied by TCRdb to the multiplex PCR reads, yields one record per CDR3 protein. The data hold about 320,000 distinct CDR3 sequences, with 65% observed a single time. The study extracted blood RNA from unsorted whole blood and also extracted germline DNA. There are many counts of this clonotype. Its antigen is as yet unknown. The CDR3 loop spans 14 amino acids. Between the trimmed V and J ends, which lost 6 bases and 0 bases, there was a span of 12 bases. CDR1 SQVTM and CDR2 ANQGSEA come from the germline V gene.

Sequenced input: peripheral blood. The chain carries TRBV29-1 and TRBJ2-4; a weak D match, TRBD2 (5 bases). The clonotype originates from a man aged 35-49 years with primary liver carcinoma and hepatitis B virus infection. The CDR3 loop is CSVRTVLAKNIQYF. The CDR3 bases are TGCAGCGTCCGGACTGTGCTAGCCAAAAACATTCAGTACTTC.